One and the same sample provided the 22 T cell receptor beta chains below, sequenced in a study of CD8+ T cells in alopecia areata. Once RNA had been extracted, it was reverse transcribed into cDNA to act as the sequencing template. This table comes from immunoSEQ multiplex PCR, and its TCRdb copy is limited to in-frame clones, with some not included. The repertoire has hundreds of thousands of clones, 50% to 65% of them found once; the top ten carry 0.45%. Here the sequenced sample was CD4+ T cells sorted from blood, taken at week 0. These receptors came from a human donor with alopecia areata.

DNA for the CDR3: TGTGCCAGCAGTGAGGGGCAATATAGCAATCAGCCCCAGCATTTT. Translated, it gives CASSEGQYSNQPQHF. The J gene is TRBJ1-5, the V gene TRBV5-8; the D gene is possibly TRBD1 (5 bases). CDR1 SGHTS and CDR2 YDEGEE come from the germline V gene. The V end lost 5 bases, the J end lost 0 bases, and 12 bases lay between the germline ends. CDR3 length: 15 amino acids.

This clone was found a few times. The chain uses TRBV7-9 and TRBJ2-5, with 10 bases that match TRBD2. Germline CDR1 SEHNR, CDR2 FQNEAQ (reference sequence). J lost 2 bases, V lost 8 bases, and 5 bases had no gene match. This CDR3 comprises 14 residues. The CDR3 DNA reads as TGTGCCAGCCGCCGAGCGGGAGGGCAAGAGACCCAGTACTTC. It encodes CASRRAGGQETQYF.

This clone was counted only a few times. This same CDR3 is encoded by further DNA sequences in the sample. The chain is built from TRBV9 and TRBJ1-1; no clear D. Deletions cut 0 bases from V and 1 base from J, with 4 bases between. The CDR3 runs to 13 residues. Germline assignment: CDR1 SGDLS and CDR2 YYNGEE. The CDR3 sequence: CASSVAGNTEAFF. The CDR3 DNA reads as TGTGCCAGCAGCGTAGCCGGGAACACTGAAGCTTTCTTT.

CDR3 amino acids: CSGQGVEDTQYF. Written as DNA, the CDR3 is TGCAGCGGGCAGGGGGTCGAAGATACGCAGTATTTT. V gene TRBV29-1 combines with J gene TRBJ2-3, with 7 bases that match TRBD1. After removal of 7 bases from V and 5 bases from J, the junction contained 6 bases not matched to a gene. The germline V gene encodes CDR1 SQVTM and CDR2 ANQGSEA. This CDR3 is built from 12 residues.

This clone was detected only a few times. V is TRBV29-1 and J is TRBJ2-1; TRBD2 matches at 7 bases. The V segment lost 4 bases and the J segment 7 bases; nucleotides outside the gene matches: 7. CDR1 and CDR2 from the germline V gene are SQVTM and ANQGSEA. This CDR3 spans 13 amino acids. Here the CDR3 reads CSVASGLQNEQFF. CDR3 nucleotides: TGCAGCGTTGCTAGCGGTCTCCAAAATGAGCAGTTCTTC.

The rearrangement uses TRBV4-1 and TRBJ2-1; a possible D gene is TRBD2 (6 bases). Trimming shortened V by 4 bases and J by 2 bases, and 21 bases separated the two germline ends. This CDR3 comprises 18 residues. Germline CDR1 and CDR2: MGHRA and YSYEKL. This CDR3 is CASSPGGSGISPYNEQFF. CDR3 sequence (DNA): TGCGCCAGCAGCCCGGGTGGTAGCGGAATCTCTCCCTACAATGAGCAGTTCTTC.

The rearrangement joins TRBV29-1 to TRBJ2-1, with 7 bases aligning to TRBD2. Germline values: CDR1 SQVTM, CDR2 ANQGSEA. With V trimmed by 2 bases and J by 2 bases, 3 bases remained unmatched. The CDR3 runs 14 residues. CDR3 residues: CSVERSGTYNEQFF. Here the CDR3 DNA reads TGCAGCGTTGAACGGAGCGGGACCTACAATGAGCAGTTCTTC.

This clone was seen only once. At the DNA level, this CDR3 is encoded by other sequences in the same sample as well. This chain connects TRBV30 to TRBJ1-2; D might be TRBD1 (6 bases). The length of the CDR3 is 12 residues. CDR1 is GTSNPN and CDR2 is SVGIG in the germline V gene (reference sequence). V lost 1 base to trimming and J lost 5 bases, with 8 bases between them. The CDR3 loop is CAWSAQGYGYTF. The CDR3 coding sequence is TGTGCCTGGAGTGCTCAGGGGTATGGCTACACCTTC.

The chain has TRBV21-1 and TRBJ2-7; TRBD1, the D gene given by the table, was not confirmed from the DNA. TRBV21-1 is marked as a pseudogene. The CDR3 covers 14 residues. In DNA form, the CDR3 reads TGTGCCAGCAGCAAAAGACAGGACCACTACGAGCAGTACTTC. Translating gives CASSKRQDHYEQYF.

This chain joins TRBV10-3 and TRBJ1-6; D is possibly TRBD1 (5 bases). Trimming removed 6 bases at V and 7 bases at J, with 16 bases between. Germline V gene data show CDR1 as ENHRY and CDR2 as SYGVKD. This CDR3 is 15 amino acids long. CDR3 sequence (DNA): TGTGCCATCAGGCCAACGGGGACCTTCAATTCACCCCTCCACTTT. Residues: CAIRPTGTFNSPLHF.

V and J are TRBV5-1 and TRBJ2-2; D not certain. The V end lost 5 bases, the J end lost 7 bases, and 15 bases lay between the germline ends. Looked up from germline, CDR1 is SGHRS and CDR2 is YFSETQ. There are 14 residues in the CDR3. Here the CDR3 DNA reads TGCGCCAGCAGATCCCCGAAGTCTGGCGGGGAGCTGTTTTTT. It encodes CASRSPKSGGELFF.

The gene calls are TRBV30 and TRBJ2-7; D remains unclear. The CDR3 is 11 residues long. The germline V gene has CDR1 GTSNPN and CDR2 SVGIG (reference sequence). V lost 5 bases, J lost 3 bases, and 8 bases lay in between. CDR3: CAWAALYEQYF. CDR3 sequence (DNA): TGTGCCTGGGCAGCGCTCTACGAGCAGTACTTC.

V is TRBV4-1 and J is TRBJ2-2; the D is unclear. The germline V gene encodes CDR1 MGHRA and CDR2 YSYEKL. The CDR3 runs to 11 residues. V was shortened by 3 bases and J by 8 bases, with 4 bases between the two germline ends. The CDR3 coding sequence is TGCGCCAGCAGCCAGTCTGGGGAGCTGTTTTTT. Its translation: CASSQSGELFF.

This rearrangement joins TRBV25-1 to TRBJ1-1; tentative D call: TRBD1 (5 bases). V lost 8 bases and J 2 bases, leaving 12 bases between the germline ends. Germline values: CDR1 MGHDK, CDR2 SYGVNS. The CDR3 runs 13 residues. The CDR3 DNA sequence: TGTGCCAGCCGGGGACTACTTAACACTGAAGCTTTCTTT. This sequence encodes CASRGLLNTEAFF.

This clone was counted only a few times. The chain employs TRBV29-1 and TRBJ1-1; no firm D call. The length of the CDR3 is 13 residues. Germline values: CDR1 SQVTM, CDR2 ANQGSEA. V was cut by 4 bases and J by 6 bases, with 15 bases left in between. The CDR3 nucleotides are TGCAGCGTTGCAGGCATCGTAAGCCCTGAAGCTTTCTTT. Translating it yields CSVAGIVSPEAFF.

This clone was observed a few times. The chain is built from TRBV7-3 and TRBJ2-4; D remains unclear. This CDR3 comprises 13 residues. Germline CDR1 SGHTA, CDR2 FQGTGA. V was trimmed by 5 bases and J by 1 base, leaving 6 bases between them. This chain's CDR3 is CASSLAAKNIQYF. The CDR3 bases are TGTGCCAGCAGCCTCGCGGCCAAAAACATTCAGTACTTC.

The gene calls are TRBV30 and TRBJ2-3; 9 bases fit TRBD2. The CDR3 extends over 16 amino acids. CDR1 and CDR2 from the germline V gene are GTSNPN and SVGIG (reference sequence). Trimming took 5 bases from V and 5 from J; bases not matched to a gene: 14. CDR3 sequence: CAWGPSLAGVRDTQYF. CDR3 bases: TGTGCCTGGGGGCCCTCATTAGCGGGAGTTCGAGATACGCAGTATTTT.

This clone came up a few times. V is TRBV2 and J is TRBJ1-6; a weak D match, TRBD1 (5 bases). The germline gives CDR1 SNHLY, CDR2 FYNNEI. Between the trimmed V and J ends, which lost 5 bases and 6 bases, there was a span of 11 bases. The CDR3 has 14 amino acids. CDR3 sequence reads: CASSTGRRNSPLHF. CDR3 DNA: TGTGCCAGCAGTACGGGACGGCGTAATTCACCCCTCCACTTT.

This clone was seen a handful of times. This chain uses TRBV10-3 with TRBJ1-4; a possible D gene is TRBD1 (5 bases). CDR3 length equals 15 residues. Germline V gene sequence: CDR1 ENHRY, CDR2 SYGVKD. Between the trimmed V and J ends, which lost 4 bases and 3 bases, there was a span of 12 bases. CDR3 DNA sequence: TGTGCCATCAGTGCAACGGGGGGACCTAATGAAAAACTGTTTTTT. It codes for CAISATGGPNEKLFF.

The V and J genes are TRBV2 and TRBJ1-2; tentatively, D is TRBD1 (6 bases). Trimming took 9 bases from V and 3 from J, leaving 23 bases between them. Looked up from germline, CDR1 is SNHLY and CDR2 is FYNNEI. This CDR3 has 16 residues. The CDR3 coding sequence is TGTGCCAGTTACATGGGCCTACAGGGTTATGACTATGGCTACACCTTC. It translates to CASYMGLQGYDYGYTF.

This clone appeared many times. V gene TRBV12-5 combines with J gene TRBJ1-5; 8 bases agree with TRBD1. V gave up 5 bases and J gave up 0 bases; unmatched junction bases: 9. The CDR3 is 17 residues long. Germline CDR1 is LGHNT and CDR2 is FRNRAP. CDR3: CASGPSKQGDSNQPQHF. CDR3 DNA sequence: TGTGCTAGTGGTCCCTCAAAACAGGGGGATAGCAATCAGCCCCAGCATTTT.

This clone showed up just a few times. J is TRBJ2-1 and V is TRBV4-1, with D possibly matching TRBD2 (7 bases). CDR3 length: 16 residues. Between the trimmed V and J ends, which lost 0 bases and 6 bases, there was a span of 15 bases. From germline, CDR1 is MGHRA and CDR2 YSYEKL. Here the CDR3 DNA reads TGCGCCAGCAGCCAAGAGGGGGGCGGGAGAGGCAATGAGCAGTTCTTC. Translating gives CASSQEGGGRGNEQFF.